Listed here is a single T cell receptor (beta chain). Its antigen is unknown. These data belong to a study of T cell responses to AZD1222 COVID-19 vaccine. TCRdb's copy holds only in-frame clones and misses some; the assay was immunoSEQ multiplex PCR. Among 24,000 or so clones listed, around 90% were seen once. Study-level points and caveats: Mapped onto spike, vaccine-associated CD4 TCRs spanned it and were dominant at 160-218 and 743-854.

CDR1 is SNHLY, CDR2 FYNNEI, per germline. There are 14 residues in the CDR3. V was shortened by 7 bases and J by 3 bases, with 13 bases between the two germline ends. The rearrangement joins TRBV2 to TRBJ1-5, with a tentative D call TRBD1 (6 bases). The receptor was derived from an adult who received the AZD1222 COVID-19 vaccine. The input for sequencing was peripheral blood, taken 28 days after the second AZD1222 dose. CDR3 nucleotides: TGTGCCAGCACTACAGGGAGGAACAATCAGCCCCAGCATTTT. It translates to CASTTGRNNQPQHF.